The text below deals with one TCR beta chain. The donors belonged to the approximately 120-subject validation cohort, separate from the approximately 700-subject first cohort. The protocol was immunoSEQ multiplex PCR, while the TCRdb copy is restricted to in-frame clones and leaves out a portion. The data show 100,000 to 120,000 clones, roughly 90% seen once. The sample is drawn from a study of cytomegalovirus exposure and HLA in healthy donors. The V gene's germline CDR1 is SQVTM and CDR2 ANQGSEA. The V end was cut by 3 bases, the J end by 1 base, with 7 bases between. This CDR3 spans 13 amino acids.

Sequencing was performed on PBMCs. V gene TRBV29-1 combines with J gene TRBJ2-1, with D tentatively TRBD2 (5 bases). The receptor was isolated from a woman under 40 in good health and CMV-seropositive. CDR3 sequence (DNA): TGCAGCGTTGACCGGGGTTCCTACAATGAGCAGTTCTTC. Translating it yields CSVDRGSYNEQFF.